The 23 T cell receptor beta chains reported below all come from one sample, sequenced in a study of human T cells and chemical hapten exposure. This sample's time point: pre-sensitization, week 0. Documented treatment: therapeutic diphenylcyclopropenone sensitization with weekly scalp DPC. One entry per CDR3 protein results from TCRdb running MiXCR on the RACE reads. Of tens of thousands of distinct CDR3 sequences listed, around 11% are singletons. The source was whole blood, collected in connection with sensitization to the hapten diphenylcyclopropenone (DPC). These receptors were taken from a woman aged 40-49 years with alopecia areata. Some clones in this sample may be carry-over from other donors' samples.

This clonotype turned up a few times. The J gene is TRBJ1-2, the V gene TRBV29-1; D call uncertain. CDR1 SQVTM and CDR2 ANQGSEA come from the germline V gene. The CDR3 runs 12 residues. V lost 6 bases to trimming and J lost 7 bases, with 15 bases between them. The CDR3 bases are TGCAGCGTCCCGGCCCCCTTCCCTGGCTACACCTTC. Translating it yields CSVPAPFPGYTF.

CDR3 protein: CSARSPYYGYTF. The CDR3 DNA is TGCAGTGCTAGAAGCCCCTACTATGGCTACACCTTC. The chain employs TRBV20-1 and TRBJ1-2; D ambiguous. The CDR3 runs to 12 residues. Germline CDR1 is DFQATT and CDR2 is SNEGSKA (reference sequence). V lost 2 bases and J 3 bases, leaving 7 bases between the germline ends.

This clonotype showed up many times. The CDR3, as DNA: TGTGCCAGCAGTTTGCGGGGAATAGACACTGAAGCTTTCTTT. Translation gives CASSLRGIDTEAFF. The chain has TRBV12-3 or TRBV12-4 and TRBJ1-1; no definite D call. The ends were cut back, 3 bases at V and 3 bases at J, with 11 bases in the middle. The CDR3 totals 14 residues.

The V call is TRBV9, the J call TRBJ2-1; 7 bases line up with TRBD2. Germline V gene lookup returns CDR1 SGDLS and CDR2 YYNGEE. The trim removed 3 bases at V and 1 base at J, leaving 10 bases unmatched. CDR3 length equals 17 residues. The CDR3 DNA follows: TGTGCCAGCAGCGCGAATCTAGCGGCCACGTCCTACAATGAGCAGTTCTTC. Amino acid sequence: CASSANLAATSYNEQFF.

Comment on this clonotype: This may be a read error: a much more frequent sequence differs by one nucleotide. The gene calls are TRBV20-1 and TRBJ1-2; the D is unclear. The CDR3 length is 14 residues. Germline-derived CDR1 and CDR2 are DFQATT and SNEGSKA (reference sequence). The CDR3 DNA reads as TGCAGTGCTAGAGATAGAGGACTGAACTATGACTACACCTTC. It encodes CSARDRGLNYDYTF.

The J gene is TRBJ1-1, the V gene TRBV30, with D maybe TRBD1 (5 bases). Trimming left V 3 bases short and J 7 bases short, with 9 bases between. This CDR3 comprises 11 residues. CDR1 and CDR2 (germline): GTSNPN, SVGIG (reference sequence). The CDR3: CAWRRQYEAFF. In DNA, the CDR3 is TGTGCCTGGAGAAGACAGTATGAAGCTTTCTTT.

This clonotype has just a few counts. V gene TRBV20-1 combines with J gene TRBJ2-5, with 9 bases identical to TRBD2. The germline gives CDR1 DFQATT, CDR2 SNEGSKA (reference sequence). The CDR3 is made up of 14 amino acids. Germline trimming cut 5 bases from V and 1 base from J; bases unmatched to any gene: 5. The CDR3 loop reads CSAPASGVQETQYF. CDR3 DNA: TGCAGTGCTCCGGCTAGCGGGGTCCAAGAGACCCAGTACTTC.

This clonotype was observed many times. V and J are TRBV5-4 and TRBJ2-7; perhaps TRBD2 as D (5 bases). The CDR3 runs to 14 residues. Trimming cost V 0 bases and J 2 bases, with 9 bases left between them. CDR1 and CDR2 (germline): SGHNT, YYREEE (reference sequence). The CDR3 nucleotides are TGTGCCAGCAGCTTGGGGGTGGAGGCCTACGAGCAGTACTTC. It encodes CASSLGVEAYEQYF.

The genes are TRBV20-1 and TRBJ1-4; unclear D gene. V lost 6 bases, J lost 8 bases, and 16 bases lay in between. From germline, CDR1 is DFQATT and CDR2 SNEGSKA (reference sequence). The CDR3 runs 13 residues. CDR3 DNA: TGCAGTGCCCCCAGGCCAGGATTGGAAAAACTGTTTTTT. This translates into CSAPRPGLEKLFF.

In its sample, this clonotype was seen once. V is TRBV25-1 and J is TRBJ2-1; TRBD1 matches at 9 bases. CDR3 length: 13 amino acids. After removal of 7 bases from V and 4 bases from J, the junction contained 2 bases not matched to a gene. The germline V gene encodes CDR1 MGHDK and CDR2 SYGVNS. This CDR3 is CASIGQGYNEQFF. CDR3 in DNA: TGTGCCAGCATAGGACAGGGGTACAATGAGCAGTTCTTC.

This clonotype was seen repeatedly, ten times or more. The gene calls are TRBV6-6 and TRBJ2-2, with D possibly matching TRBD1 (5 bases). V lost 8 bases and J 5 bases, leaving 21 bases between the germline ends. This CDR3 has 16 amino acids. CDR1 and CDR2 (germline): MNHNY, SVGAGI (reference sequence). The CDR3 DNA sequence: TGTGCCAGCCTAGGGCAGGGCCGTCGAGAGACCGGGGAGCTGTTTTTT. Protein product: CASLGQGRRETGELFF.

In its sample, this clonotype was seen a few times. The chain combines TRBV7-9 with TRBJ1-3; no firm D call. This CDR3 is 15 amino acids long. Trimming took off 6 bases at V and 4 bases at J, with 16 bases between the two ends. CDR1 and CDR2 (germline): SEHNR, FQNEAQ (reference sequence). CDR3 sequence: CASSAERGNGNTIYF. The CDR3 DNA follows: TGTGCCAGCAGTGCGGAGCGGGGAAACGGAAACACCATATATTTT.

This clonotype was seen at least ten times. The chain joins TRBV18 to TRBJ2-7, with D possibly being TRBD2 (7 bases). Looked up from germline, CDR1 is KGHSH and CDR2 is LQKENI. The CDR3 runs to 15 residues. V dropped 3 bases and J dropped 5 bases, with 17 bases sitting between them. The CDR3 reads CASSPAGARRDEQYF. CDR3 in DNA: TGTGCCAGCTCACCCGCGGGGGCCAGAAGGGACGAGCAGTACTTC.

The rearrangement joins TRBV10-3 to TRBJ1-1; D possibly corresponds to TRBD1 (5 bases). Trimming cost V 6 bases and J 1 base, with 9 bases left between them. CDR3 size: 13 residues. Looked up from germline, CDR1 is ENHRY and CDR2 is SYGVKD. CDR3 nucleotides: TGTGCCATCAGAAGAGGGGAGAACACTGAAGCTTTCTTT. It translates to CAIRRGENTEAFF.

This chain links TRBV2 with TRBJ1-2; TRBD1 might be the D (5 bases). This CDR3 region has 14 residues. V lost 2 bases to trimming and J lost 7 bases, with 14 bases between them. The V gene's germline CDR1 is SNHLY and CDR2 FYNNEI. The CDR3 coding sequence is TGTGCCAGCAGTGAACAGGGCGCTGTTGGTGGCTACACCTTC. Translation gives CASSEQGAVGGYTF.

This clonotype was counted many times. This chain uses TRBV6-2 or TRBV6-3 with TRBJ1-2, with unresolved D. The ends were cut back, 5 bases at V and 5 bases at J, with 9 bases in the middle. This CDR3 has 12 amino acids. In germline, CDR1 is MNHEY, CDR2 SVGEGT. CDR3 in DNA: TGTGCCAGCAGTAACCCACATTATGGCTACACCTTC. It translates to CASSNPHYGYTF.

This clonotype was seen a few times. The V and J genes are TRBV30 and TRBJ1-5, with D tentatively TRBD1 (5 bases). There are 13 residues in the CDR3. Germline CDR1 and CDR2: GTSNPN and SVGIG (reference sequence). V was trimmed by 5 bases and J by 6 bases, leaving 14 bases between them. The CDR3 here is CAWSPGISQPQHF. CDR3 in DNA: TGTGCCTGGTCCCCAGGGATTAGTCAGCCCCAGCATTTT.

The chain joins TRBV6-6 to TRBJ2-3, with D possibly being TRBD1 or TRBD2 (6 bases each). This CDR3 is 12 amino acids long. The germline V gene has CDR1 MNHNY and CDR2 SVGAGI (reference sequence). Deletions cut 7 bases from V and 5 bases from J, with 10 bases between. CDR3 residues: CASTGGGDTQYF. The CDR3 DNA reads as TGTGCCAGCACTGGAGGGGGAGATACGCAGTATTTT.

A word on this clonotype: A much larger clone sits a single nucleotide away, making a read error possible. The chain employs TRBV18 and TRBJ2-3, with unresolved D. This CDR3 comprises 17 residues. Germline V CDR1 and CDR2: KGHSH, LQKENI. V was clipped by 2 bases and J by 2 bases, with 17 bases between them. The CDR3 sequence is CASSPFGSGAPTDTQYF. The CDR3 region has the DNA TGTGCCAGCTCACCATTCGGGTCAGGAGCCCCCACAGATACGCAGTATTTT.

This clonotype came up a few times. V gene TRBV18 combines with J gene TRBJ1-1, with D perhaps TRBD1 (6 bases). Germline V gene data show CDR1 as KGHSH and CDR2 as LQKENI. The CDR3 extends over 12 amino acids. V dropped 4 bases and J dropped 7 bases, with 10 bases sitting between them. The CDR3, as DNA: TGTGCCAGCTCACTGACAGGTGATGAAGCTTTCTTT. This gives the protein CASSLTGDEAFF.

This clonotype has ten or more counts. The chain has TRBV11-2 and TRBJ2-2, with D maybe TRBD1 (5 bases). Germline-derived CDR1 and CDR2 are SGHAT and FQNNGV. The CDR3 extends over 16 amino acids. V gave up 7 bases and J gave up 1 base, with 16 bases separating them. CDR3 DNA: TGTGCCAGCACCAAAGGTGGCAGGGAGAACACCGGGGAGCTGTTTTTT. This gives the protein CASTKGGRENTGELFF. Full variable domain (rest looked up from reference TRBV11-2 and TRBJ2-2): EAGVAQSPRYKIIEKRQSVAFWCNPISGHATLYWYQQILGQGPKLLIQFQNNGVVDDSQLPKDRFSAERLKGVDSTLKIQPAKLEDSAVYLCASTKGGRENTGELFFGEGSRLTVL.

This clonotype was picked up many times. The chain recombines TRBV20-1 with TRBJ2-5; D is perhaps TRBD2 (5 bases). The V gene's germline CDR1 is DFQATT and CDR2 SNEGSKA (reference sequence). The V gene lost 6 bases and the J gene lost 2 bases, with 13 bases spanning the gap. CDR3 size: 13 residues. The CDR3 protein is CSAQAGAQETQYF. As DNA, the CDR3 is TGCAGTGCCCAGGCGGGTGCTCAAGAGACCCAGTACTTC.

The chain combines TRBV5-8 with TRBJ2-1; D may be TRBD1 or TRBD2 (6 bases each). The CDR3 totals 14 residues. With 5 bases removed from V and 4 bases from J, the gap between germline ends came to 13 bases. Looked up from germline, CDR1 is SGHTS and CDR2 is YDEGEE. This CDR3 reads CASSGGLLYNEQFF. The CDR3 DNA reads TGTGCCAGCAGTGGGGGGCTTCTATACAATGAGCAGTTCTTC.